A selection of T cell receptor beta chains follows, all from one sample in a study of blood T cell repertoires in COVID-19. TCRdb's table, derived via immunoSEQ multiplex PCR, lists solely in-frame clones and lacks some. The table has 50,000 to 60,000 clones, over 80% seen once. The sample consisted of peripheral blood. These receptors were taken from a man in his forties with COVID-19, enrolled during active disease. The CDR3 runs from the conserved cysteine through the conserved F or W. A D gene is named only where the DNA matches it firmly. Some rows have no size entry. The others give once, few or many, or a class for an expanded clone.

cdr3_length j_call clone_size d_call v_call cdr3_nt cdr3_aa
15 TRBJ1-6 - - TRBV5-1 TGCGCCAGCAGTTCAGGGGAGTCCTATAATTCACCCCTCCACTTT CASSSGESYNSPLHF
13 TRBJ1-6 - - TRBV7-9 TGTGCCAGCCGAGAGGCAACAAATTCACCCCTCCACTTT CASREATNSPLHF
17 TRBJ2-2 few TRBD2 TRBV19 TGTGCCAGTAGTATGGGCGGGGGAGGAAGGAACACCGGGGAGCTGTTTTTT CASSMGGGGRNTGELFF
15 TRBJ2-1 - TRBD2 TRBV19 TGTGCCAGTACCCTATGGGGGGGAGCCTACAATGAGCAGTTCTTC CASTLWGGAYNEQFF
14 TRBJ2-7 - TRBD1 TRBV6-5 TGTGCCAGCAACTACGGACAGGGGGCTTTGGAGCAGTACTTC CASNYGQGALEQYF
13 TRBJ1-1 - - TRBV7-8 TGTGCCAGCAGCTCCCAACGCGGGACTGAAGCTTTCTTT CASSSQRGTEAFF
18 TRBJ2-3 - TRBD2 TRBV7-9 TGTGCCAGCAGCTTAGGTAGCGGGGGGACAAGTTACACAGATACGCAGTATTTT CASSLGSGGTSYTDTQYF
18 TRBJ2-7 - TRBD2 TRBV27 TGTGCCAGCAGTTTGTTGCCGTTGGCTAGCGGGGGGGCTAACGAGCAGTACTTC CASSLLPLASGGANEQYF
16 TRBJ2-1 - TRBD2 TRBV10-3 TGTGCCATCAGTGAGTCTCGACTAGCGGGAGGAAGTGAGCAGTTCTTC CAISESRLAGGSEQFF
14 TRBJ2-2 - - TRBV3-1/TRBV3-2 TGTGCCAGCAGCCGAAACAGCCCCACCGGGGAGCTGTTTTTT CASSRNSPTGELFF
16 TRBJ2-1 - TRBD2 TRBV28 TGTGCCAGCAGAGCCTTAGGCGGGGGTCCCTACAATGAGCAGTTCTTC CASRALGGGPYNEQFF
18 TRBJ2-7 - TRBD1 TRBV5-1 TGCGCCAGCAGCTTGGAGCTGGGGACAGGACAACGACCCTACGAGCAGTACTTC CASSLELGTGQRPYEQYF
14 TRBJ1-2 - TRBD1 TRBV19 TGTGCCAGTAGCCTGGGGACAGGCCCCTATGGCTACACCTTC CASSLGTGPYGYTF
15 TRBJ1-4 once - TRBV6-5 TGTGCCAGCAGAACGGGGGGGGCAACTAATGAAAAACTGTTTTTT CASRTGGATNEKLFF
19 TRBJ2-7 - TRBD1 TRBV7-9 TGTGCCAGCAGCCCTCCGGGGGACAGGGGTTTAAAGACCCCCTACGAGCAGTACTTC CASSPPGDRGLKTPYEQYF
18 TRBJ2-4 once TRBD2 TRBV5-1 TGCGCCAGCAGCCGGACTAGCGGGGGGGCTTACGGCAAAAACATTCAGTACTTC CASSRTSGGAYGKNIQYF
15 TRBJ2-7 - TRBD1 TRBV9 TGTGCCAGCAGCTACCGGGACAGCTGGCCTAGCGAGCAGTACTTC CASSYRDSWPSEQYF
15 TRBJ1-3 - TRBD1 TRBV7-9 TGTGCCAGCAGCTTAAACAGGGGTTCCGGGAACACCATATATTTT CASSLNRGSGNTIYF
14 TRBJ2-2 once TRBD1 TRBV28 TGTGCCAGCAGTTCAGGACAGGGGGCCGGGGAGCTGTTTTTT CASSSGQGAGELFF
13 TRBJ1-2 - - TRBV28 TGTGCCAGCAGATTGCCCGGGGGAAACGGCTACACCTTC CASRLPGGNGYTF
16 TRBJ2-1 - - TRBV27 TGTGCCAGCAGTTTATCGACGGAGGGACCGTACAATGAGCAGTTCTTC CASSLSTEGPYNEQFF
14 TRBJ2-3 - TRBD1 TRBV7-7 TGTGCCAGCAGCCCCGGGACAGCCACAGATACGCAGTATTTT CASSPGTATDTQYF
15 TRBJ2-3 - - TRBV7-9 TGTGCCAGCAGCTTAGAGGGGCCCGACACAGATACGCAGTATTTT CASSLEGPDTDTQYF
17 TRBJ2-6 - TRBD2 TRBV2 TGTGCCAGCAGACCGGGAGGGGGTGTCTCTGGGGCCAACGTCCTGACTTTC CASRPGGGVSGANVLTF
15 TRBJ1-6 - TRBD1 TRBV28 TGTGCCAGCAGTTTATCGGGACAGTATAATTCACCCCTCCACTTT CASSLSGQYNSPLHF
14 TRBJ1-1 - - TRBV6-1 TGTGCCAGCAGTGAACCCATAACCGGGTCTGAAGCTTTCTTT CASSEPITGSEAFF
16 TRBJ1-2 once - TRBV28 TGTGCCAGCAAGCCGACAGTTTCCGGACCTAACTATGGCTACACCTTC CASKPTVSGPNYGYTF
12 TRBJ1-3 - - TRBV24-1 TGTGCCACCAGTGATTTGCTAGGCACCATATATTTT CATSDLLGTIYF
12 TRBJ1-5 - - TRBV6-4 TGTGCCAGCAGTGGGGGGGGTCGACCCCAGCATTTT CASSGGGRPQHF
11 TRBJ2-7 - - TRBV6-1 TGTGCCAGCAGTGAAGACAGGAAGGGGTACTTC CASSEDRKGYF
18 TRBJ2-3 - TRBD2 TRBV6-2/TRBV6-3 TGTGCCAGCAGTTACCCAGGAGCTAGCGGGAGATTTTCGGATACGCAGTATTTT CASSYPGASGRFSDTQYF
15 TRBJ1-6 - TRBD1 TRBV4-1 TGCGCCAGCAGCCAACTAGGGACAGGGGGGTCACCCCTCCACTTT CASSQLGTGGSPLHF
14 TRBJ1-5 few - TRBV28 TGTGCCAGCGTCCAGGGTGGCGGCAATCAGCCCCAGCATTTT CASVQGGGNQPQHF
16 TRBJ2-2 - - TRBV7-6 TGTGCCAGCAGCTTAGCATTCGGGGGACCCACCGGGGAGCTGTTTTTT CASSLAFGGPTGELFF
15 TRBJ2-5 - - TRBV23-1 TGCGCCAGCAGTCAAATGGTGGGGACTGAAGAGACCCAGTACTTC CASSQMVGTEETQYF
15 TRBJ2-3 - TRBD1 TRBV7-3 TGTGCCAGCAGCTGGACAGGGGGCTTCACAGATACGCAGTATTTT CASSWTGGFTDTQYF
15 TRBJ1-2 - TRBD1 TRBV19 TGTGCCAGTAAGGTGGGGACAGGGAAGAACTATGGCTACACCTTC CASKVGTGKNYGYTF
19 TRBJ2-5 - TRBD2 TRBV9 TGTGCCAGCAGCGTAGGTTTCGGGGCTAGCGGGGGACACCTCCGGACCCAGTACTTC CASSVGFGASGGHLRTQYF
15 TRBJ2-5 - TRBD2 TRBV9 TGTGCCAGCAGTCGAAGACTAGCGGGAGATGAGACCCAGTACTTC CASSRRLAGDETQYF
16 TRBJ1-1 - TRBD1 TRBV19 TGTGCCAGCACCGGGACAGGTGTCTCAGGGAAGACTGAAGCTTTCTTT CASTGTGVSGKTEAFF
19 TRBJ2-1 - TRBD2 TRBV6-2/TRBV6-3 TGTGCCAGCAGTTACGCGATCCCTCCAATAGCGGGGGGGCGCAATGAGCAGTTCTTC CASSYAIPPIAGGRNEQFF
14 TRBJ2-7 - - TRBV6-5 TGTGCCAGCATTAGGGCTGTAGGGGCCTACGAGCAGTACTTC CASIRAVGAYEQYF
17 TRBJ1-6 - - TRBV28 TGTGCCAGCACCTCAGTGGCGGGGAGCTCCTATAATTCACCCCTCCACTTT CASTSVAGSSYNSPLHF
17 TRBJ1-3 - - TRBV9 TGTGCCAGCAGTTCCCAGGGGTCGGTTGGCTCTGGAAACACCATATATTTT CASSSQGSVGSGNTIYF
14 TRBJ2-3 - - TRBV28 TGTGCCAGCAGTTTGCGGGGGCCCACAGATACGCAGTATTTT CASSLRGPTDTQYF
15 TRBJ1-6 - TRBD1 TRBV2 TGTGCCAGCAGCGCCGGACAGGGTAATTTTTCACCCCTCCACTTT CASSAGQGNFSPLHF
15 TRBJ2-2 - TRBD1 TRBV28 TGTGCCAGCACCCCTCGGGACAGGGGCACCGGGGAGCTGTTTTTT CASTPRDRGTGELFF
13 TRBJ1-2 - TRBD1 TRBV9 TGTGCCAGCAGCGTAGGGACAGGGACTGGCTACACCTTC CASSVGTGTGYTF
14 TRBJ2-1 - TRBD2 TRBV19 TGTGCCAGTAGCAACCTACTAGCGGGGGATGAGCAGTTCTTC CASSNLLAGDEQFF
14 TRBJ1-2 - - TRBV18 TGTGCCAGCTCACCGGGCGCGGGGCAAGGTGGCTACACCTTC CASSPGAGQGGYTF
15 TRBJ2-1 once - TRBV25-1 TGTGCCAGCAGTGAATACGCGAGGGGGAGCAATGAGCAGTTCTTC CASSEYARGSNEQFF
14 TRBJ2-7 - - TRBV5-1 TGCGCCAGCAGCCCCGCCGGGCGAGGGTACGAGCAGTACTTC CASSPAGRGYEQYF
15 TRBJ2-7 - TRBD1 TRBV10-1 TGCGCCAGCAGTCCCGACAGGGAAACTGGGTACGAGCAGTACTTC CASSPDRETGYEQYF
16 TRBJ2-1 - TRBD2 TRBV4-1 TGCGCCAGCAGCCAAGGACTAGCGGGAAATTACAATGAGCAGTTCTTC CASSQGLAGNYNEQFF
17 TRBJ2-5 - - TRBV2 TGTGCCAGCAGCGCTTCAACCGGGACTTTGTACCAAGAGACCCAGTACTTC CASSASTGTLYQETQYF
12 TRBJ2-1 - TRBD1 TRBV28 TGTGCCAGCACTCCCGGACAGGGGAAGGTTTTCTTC CASTPGQGKVFF
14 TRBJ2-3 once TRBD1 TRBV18 TGTGCCAGCTCCCGGGGACAGGGAACAGATACGCAGTATTTT CASSRGQGTDTQYF
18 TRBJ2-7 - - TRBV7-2 TGTGCCAGCAGCTTATTTTTGTTTGGGGGGACAGATGTCTACGAGCAGTACTTC CASSLFLFGGTDVYEQYF
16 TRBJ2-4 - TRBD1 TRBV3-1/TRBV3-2 TGTGCCAGCAGCCCACAGGGGGCTAGAGCCAAAAACATTCAGTACTTC CASSPQGARAKNIQYF